The 3 T cell receptor beta chains below were found in one sample sequenced in a study of blood T cell repertoires in COVID-19. Repertoires were generated with immunoSEQ multiplex PCR, while TCRdb's copy carries only in-frame clones and drops some. The sample comprises approximately 94,000 clones, over 80% of which are singletons, and 13% rests with the top ten. Sequencing used peripheral blood. The receptors come from a man aged 45 to 65 with active or convalescent COVID-19.

The CDR3 sequence: CASRATSGRDTQYF. The DNA for the CDR3 is TGTGCCAGCAGAGCGACTAGCGGGAGAGATACGCAGTATTTT. The chain recombines TRBV11-3 with TRBJ2-3, with 12 bases fitting TRBD2. This CDR3 has 14 amino acids. The ends lost 6 bases at V and 5 bases at J; junction bases unmatched: 3. CDR1 and CDR2 from the germline V gene are SGHNT and YENEEA.

V usage is TRBV6-5 and J usage is TRBJ1-1; a weak D match, TRBD1 (6 bases). Germline CDR1 reads MNHEY; CDR2 reads SVGAGI. Trimming stripped 6 bases from V and 1 base from J, with 12 bases between. This CDR3 is 14 amino acids long. The CDR3 region is CASSRGAGNTEAFF. The CDR3 DNA reads as TGTGCCAGCAGCCGGGGGGCCGGGAACACTGAAGCTTTCTTT.

This chain links TRBV5-6 with TRBJ2-5; 9 nucleotides match TRBD2. The CDR3 runs to 15 residues. The V and J ends lost 2 bases and 1 base, in that order; junction bases with no gene match: 3. Germline V gives CDR1 SGHDT, CDR2 YYEEEE. CDR3 amino acids: CASSFAGGTQETQYF. As DNA, the CDR3 is TGTGCCAGCAGCTTCGCGGGGGGGACCCAAGAGACCCAGTACTTC.